This TCR beta chain was sequenced during a study of T cell responses to AZD1222 COVID-19 vaccine. CDR3 length equals 15 residues. Trimming removed 1 base at V and 4 bases at J, with 8 bases between. CDR1 and CDR2 from the germline V gene are SGHVS and FQNEAQ. Comment on this clone: No antigen is known for it.

Findings of the study overall: Just a handful of AZD1222 recipients tested seropositive at baseline. Clonal diversity may have been underestimated, and the donors were mostly white British, with more females than males.

The method was immunoSEQ multiplex PCR; TCRdb's version includes in-frame clones alone and lacks a portion of them. The table lists around 110,000 clones, 90% to 95% of them singletons. This TCR was recovered from an adult in good health. Source: peripheral blood, taken on day 0 of AZD1222 vaccination. This rearrangement joins TRBV7-8 to TRBJ1-6, with a weak D call TRBD1 (5 bases). DNA of the CDR3: TGTGCCAGCAGCTTAGGTGGGGGGTATAATTCACCCCTCCACTTT. Amino acid sequence: CASSLGGGYNSPLHF.